This entry describes one T cell receptor beta chain. V shed 3 bases and J shed 1 base, with 9 bases lying between them. CDR3 length: 14 residues. CDR1 is LNHDA and CDR2 is SQIVND in the germline V gene (reference sequence). This sample was included in a study of blood T cell repertoires in COVID-19. Measured with immunoSEQ multiplex PCR; TCRdb has only the in-frame clones, and not every one. The table lists 150,000 to 200,000 clones, approximately 91% of them singletons. This clonotype was sampled from a man aged 18 to 29 with COVID-19, enrolled during active disease. Sequencing was performed on peripheral blood. V is TRBV19 and J is TRBJ2-5, with D possibly matching TRBD2 (6 bases). The CDR3, as DNA: TGTGCCAGTAGTATTGGGGGGTTCCAAGAGACCCAGTACTTC. It codes for CASSIGGFQETQYF.